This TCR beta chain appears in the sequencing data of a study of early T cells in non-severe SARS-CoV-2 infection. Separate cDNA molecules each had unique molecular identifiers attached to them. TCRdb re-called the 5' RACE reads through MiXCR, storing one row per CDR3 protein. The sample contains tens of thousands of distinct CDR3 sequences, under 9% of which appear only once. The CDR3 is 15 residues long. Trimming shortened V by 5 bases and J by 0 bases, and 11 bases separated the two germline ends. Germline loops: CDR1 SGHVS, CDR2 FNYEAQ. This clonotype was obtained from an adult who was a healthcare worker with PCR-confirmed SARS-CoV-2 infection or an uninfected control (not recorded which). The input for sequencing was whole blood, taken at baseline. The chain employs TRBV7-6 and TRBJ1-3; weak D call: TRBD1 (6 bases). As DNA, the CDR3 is TGTGCCAGCAGCCCAGGGGCTTTCTCTGGAAACACCATATATTTT. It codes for CASSPGAFSGNTIYF. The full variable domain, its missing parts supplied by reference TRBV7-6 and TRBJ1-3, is GAGVSQSPRYKVTKRGQDVALRCDPISGHVSLYWYRQALGQGPEFLTYFNYEAQQDKSGLPNDRFSAERPEGSISTLTIQRTEQRDSAMYRCASSPGAFSGNTIYFGEGSWLTVV.